The 20 T cell receptor beta chains below all came from one sample that was sequenced in a study of blood T cell repertoires in COVID-19. Libraries were prepared by immunoSEQ multiplex PCR; TCRdb keeps only in-frame clonotypes and omits some of them. The repertoire includes some 200,000 clones, 84% of them detected once, and under 12% sits in the top ten. Sequencing input: peripheral blood. Receptors originate from a woman older than 75 with COVID-19, enrolled during active disease.

The rearrangement uses TRBV6-6 and TRBJ1-2; 11 positions match TRBD1. CDR1 MNHNY and CDR2 SVGAGI come from the germline V gene (reference sequence). V lost 8 bases and J lost 8; bases outside the gene matches: 13. This CDR3 contains 15 residues. CDR3 DNA: TGTGCCAGCGGACGGGACAGGGGGGGTTTGGAAGGCTACACCTTC. Its translation is CASGRDRGGLEGYTF.

The V gene is TRBV19, the J gene TRBJ1-2; D might be TRBD1 (5 bases). V lost 6 bases to trimming and J lost 2 bases, with 13 bases between them. Germline V gene sequence: CDR1 LNHDA, CDR2 SQIVND (reference sequence). The CDR3 runs to 14 residues. In DNA, the CDR3 is TGTGCCAGTAGCCATCTCGGGGGGAACTATGGCTACACCTTC. Translated, it gives CASSHLGGNYGYTF.

The rearrangement uses TRBV3-1 (or the pseudogene TRBV3-2) and TRBJ2-2; 7 bases are a match to TRBD1. Germline CDR1 reads LGHDT; CDR2 reads YNNKEL (reference sequence). The CDR3 sequence is 17 residues long. J was trimmed by 5 bases and V by 3 bases; bases with no gene match: 12. CDR3 protein: CASSQRGLLGRTGELFF. The CDR3 bases are TGTGCCAGCAGCCAGAGGGGGCTTTTAGGTAGGACCGGGGAGCTGTTTTTT.

This clone was detected once. The CDR3 spells CASSLKEGTEAFF. DNA of the CDR3: TGTGCCAGCAGTCTGAAAGAGGGCACTGAAGCTTTCTTT. The J gene is TRBJ1-1, the V gene TRBV12-3 or TRBV12-4; D not resolved. V was shortened by 5 bases and J by 4 bases, with 11 bases between the two germline ends. The length of the CDR3 is 13 residues.

V usage is TRBV7-2 and J usage is TRBJ1-2, with a weak D call TRBD1 (6 bases). Germline V lookup: CDR1 SGHTA, CDR2 FQGNSA. This CDR3 contains 15 residues. V lost 2 bases and J 3 bases, leaving 13 bases between the germline ends. The CDR3 coding sequence is TGTGCCAGCAGCTTAAATACAGGGACATACTATGGCTACACCTTC. The encoded protein is CASSLNTGTYYGYTF.

This chain connects TRBV10-3 to TRBJ1-5; D remains ambiguous. The V end lost 5 bases, the J end lost 2 bases, and 13 bases lay between the germline ends. CDR3 length: 15 amino acids. CDR1 ENHRY and CDR2 SYGVKD come from the germline V gene. The CDR3 loop reads CAISQSANGNQPQHF. The CDR3 region has the DNA TGTGCCATCAGTCAAAGCGCCAACGGCAATCAGCCCCAGCATTTT.

The chain has TRBV3-1 (or the pseudogene TRBV3-2) and TRBJ2-7; 10 bases are shared with TRBD2. The V segment lost 4 bases and the J segment 5 bases; nucleotides outside the gene matches: 2. The CDR3 runs to 13 residues. The V gene's germline CDR1 is LGHDT and CDR2 YNNKEL (reference sequence). CDR3 loop: CASSLSGGNEQYF. The DNA for the CDR3 is TGTGCCAGCAGCCTTAGCGGGGGGAACGAGCAGTACTTC.

This sequence joins TRBV28 and TRBJ2-5; 8 bases are a match to TRBD2. Germline CDR1 MDHEN, CDR2 SYDVKM. The CDR3 has 15 residues. Trimming cost V 2 bases and J 2 bases; bases outside gene matches: 4. The CDR3 DNA reads TGTGCCAGCAGTTTAGGCGGGGGGATGCAAGAGACCCAGTACTTC. It codes for CASSLGGGMQETQYF.

The genes are TRBV4-2 and TRBJ1-2; D is undetermined. Germline CDR1 LGHNA, CDR2 YNFKEQ. This CDR3 is 15 amino acids long. With 0 bases removed from V and 8 bases from J, the gap between germline ends came to 16 bases. CDR3 region: CASSQEKNEARGYTF. The CDR3, as DNA: TGTGCCAGCAGCCAAGAAAAAAATGAGGCTCGGGGCTACACCTTC.

The genes are TRBV6-6 and TRBJ1-4; the match to TRBD1 covers 8 bases. Germline V gives CDR1 MNHNY, CDR2 SVGAGI (reference sequence). The V segment lost 6 bases and the J segment 7 bases; nucleotides outside the gene matches: 7. The CDR3 consists of 14 residues. The CDR3 DNA follows: TGTGCCAGCAGGGCAGGGGGCGCCGGTGAAAAACTGTTTTTT. This encodes CASRAGGAGEKLFF.

This rearrangement joins TRBV2 to TRBJ2-7, with 9 bases identical to TRBD1. V lost 6 bases, J lost 5 bases, and 8 bases stayed unmatched. The CDR3 totals 14 residues. CDR1 is SNHLY, CDR2 FYNNEI, per germline. CDR3 in DNA: TGTGCCAGCAGACAGGGGGCCAGAGGCCACGAGCAGTACGTC. Its protein is CASRQGARGHEQYV.

The J gene is TRBJ2-1, the V gene TRBV6-5; maybe TRBD1 (5 bases). This CDR3 has 13 amino acids. V lost 7 bases and J lost 11, with 18 bases in between. Germline values: CDR1 MNHEY, CDR2 SVGAGI. CDR3 DNA: TGTGCCAGCACCTCATCCCACGACAGTCAGCAGTTCTTC. Protein product: CASTSSHDSQQFF.

This clone appeared a single time. The chain joins TRBV19 to TRBJ1-1; 7 nucleotides line up with TRBD1. The CDR3 extends over 17 amino acids. CDR1 LNHDA and CDR2 SQIVND come from the germline V gene (reference sequence). V shed 3 bases and J 1 base; nucleotides not matched to a gene: 11. This chain's CDR3 is CASSIVLGGRENTEAFF. The CDR3 DNA is TGTGCCAGTAGTATCGTCCTAGGGGGCAGGGAGAACACTGAAGCTTTCTTT.

V is TRBV3-1 (or the pseudogene TRBV3-2) and J is TRBJ1-5; D is perhaps TRBD1 (6 bases). Deletions cut 1 base from V and 3 bases from J, with 10 bases between. In germline, CDR1 is LGHDT, CDR2 YNNKEL (reference sequence). The CDR3 runs to 15 residues. The CDR3 loop reads CASSQVQGANQPQHF. The CDR3 DNA reads as TGTGCCAGCAGCCAAGTACAGGGTGCCAATCAGCCCCAGCATTTT.

The chain combines TRBV10-3 with TRBJ1-5, with TRBD1 matching over 10 bases. Germline V gives CDR1 ENHRY, CDR2 SYGVKD. Unmatched junction bases numbered 5, after V lost 8 bases and J lost 7 bases. The CDR3 runs to 13 residues. The CDR3 DNA sequence: TGTGCCATCGGGACAGGGGACGGGCAGCCCCAGCATTTT. Its protein is CAIGTGDGQPQHF.

The rearrangement uses TRBV5-1 and TRBJ2-2; TRBD1 is a possible D gene (6 bases). The CDR3 covers 14 residues. Trimming took 4 bases from V and 9 from J, leaving 16 bases between them. Germline V CDR1 and CDR2: SGHRS, YFSETQ. CDR3 loop: CASSIGQSSRELFF. The CDR3 DNA sequence: TGCGCCAGCAGCATCGGACAGTCGAGTCGGGAGCTGTTTTTT.

V is TRBV18 and J is TRBJ2-2, with 8 bases lining up with TRBD1. CDR1 and CDR2 from the germline V gene are KGHSH and LQKENI. V gave up 0 bases and J gave up 5 bases; unmatched junction bases: 8. The CDR3 loop spans 17 amino acids. In nucleotides, the CDR3 is TGTGCCAGCTCACCACCTATAGGACAGGGTCGGACCGGGGAGCTGTTTTTT. It codes for CASSPPIGQGRTGELFF.

Comments on this clone: Since a much larger clone is just one base distant, this may be a read error. Other DNA variants within this sample encode the same CDR3. The CDR3 loop reads CASSLAGGPGTDTQYF. The CDR3 DNA reads TGCGCCAGCAGCTTGGCGGGGGGGCCGGGGACAGATACGCAGTATTTT. The chain carries TRBV5-1 and TRBJ2-3; 8 bases fit TRBD2. V was clipped by 0 bases and J by 3 bases; unmatched bases: 6. This CDR3 has 16 residues. Germline CDR1 SGHRS, CDR2 YFSETQ.

The genes are TRBV6-5 and TRBJ2-3, with D perhaps TRBD1 (5 bases). CDR3 size: 13 residues. The germline gives CDR1 MNHEY, CDR2 SVGAGI. V lost 6 bases and J lost 2, with 9 bases in between. CDR3 DNA: TGTGCCAGCAGGGACACTGACACAGATACGCAGTATTTT. As protein: CASRDTDTDTQYF.

The rearrangement joins TRBV10-3 to TRBJ2-5; 8 bases map to TRBD1. Germline CDR1 is ENHRY and CDR2 is SYGVKD. CDR3 size: 14 residues. V dropped 4 bases and J dropped 5; count of bases not matched to a gene: 6. For the CDR3, the DNA is TGTGCCATCAGTGGACAGGGGAGTGGGGAGACCCAGTACTTC. Residues: CAISGQGSGETQYF.